This is a list of T cell receptor beta chains from one sample in a study of cytomegalovirus exposure and HLA in healthy donors. The method was immunoSEQ multiplex PCR; TCRdb's version includes in-frame clones alone and lacks a portion of them. The sample includes over 140,000 clones, around 80% of them seen just once. What was sequenced was PBMCs. The origin of the receptors is a man aged 45 to 65 in good health and CMV-seronegative. Both conserved end residues are part of each CDR3. D genes are given only for firm matches. Some rows mark clone size as missing; the rest say once, few, many or name a class of expanded clone.

CDR3 DNA	CDR3 protein	D gene	V gene	J gene	clone size
TGTGCCAGCAGTTACGGCAGGGGAAGAGATACGCAGTATTTT	CASSYGRGRDTQYF	.	TRBV6-5	TRBJ2-3	once
TGTGCCAGCAGCTGGAGCGGAGGCGGGGGGGCCTACGAGCAGTACTTC	CASSWSGGGGAYEQYF	TRBD2	TRBV6-6	TRBJ2-7	.
TGTGCCAGCAGCTTAGAACTAGCGGGGTACAATGAGCAGTTCTTC	CASSLELAGYNEQFF	TRBD2	TRBV11-3	TRBJ2-1	once
TGCGCCAGCAGCTTATCGACAGGGAGTAATGAAAAACTGTTTTTT	CASSLSTGSNEKLFF	TRBD1	TRBV5-1	TRBJ1-4	.
TGTGCCAGCAGCGTACAGGGGGTTCGTACAGATACGCAGTATTTT	CASSVQGVRTDTQYF	TRBD1	TRBV11-1	TRBJ2-3	once
TGTGCCAGCAGTGATCTCACTGGAGCGAGCTTC	CASSDLTGASF	.	TRBV25-1	TRBJ2-7	.
TGTGCCAGCAGCTTAGACGGAGTGAATGAGCAGTTCTTC	CASSLDGVNEQFF	.	TRBV11-3	TRBJ2-1	.
TGTGCCAGCAGTCCGCGACAGGGTGTCTATGGCTACACCTTC	CASSPRQGVYGYTF	TRBD1	TRBV27	TRBJ1-2	.
TGTGCCAGCAGCGTCAGAATCGGCGGGAGGCCACATCGTAGCTCCTACAATGAGCAGTTCTTC	CASSVRIGGRPHRSSYNEQFF	TRBD2	TRBV9	TRBJ2-1	.
TGTGCCAGCAGCTTGGCGGCGGGGGGGTCCTACAATGAGCAGTTCTTC	CASSLAAGGSYNEQFF	TRBD2	TRBV5-4	TRBJ2-1	.
TGCGCCAGCAGCCCAACAGGGTTCTCCTACGAGCAGTACTTC	CASSPTGFSYEQYF	.	TRBV5-1	TRBJ2-7	.
TGTGCCAGCAGCTTAGCGCTCACTAGCAATGAGCAGTTCTTC	CASSLALTSNEQFF	.	TRBV7-6	TRBJ2-1	.
TGTGCCAGCAGTGAAGCGGAGGGTTTGGTTCTGTACGAGCAGTACTTC	CASSEAEGLVLYEQYF	.	TRBV6-1	TRBJ2-7	.
TGTGCCAGCAGCGTCCAGGGAGGATGGGACATTCAGTACTTC	CASSVQGGWDIQYF	.	TRBV9	TRBJ2-4	.
TGTGCCAGCAGTACCCCCACAGACACCATATATTTT	CASSTPTDTIYF	.	TRBV28	TRBJ1-3	.
TGCGCCAGCAGCCCAGATTCTTACGGCTACACCTTC	CASSPDSYGYTF	.	TRBV5-1	TRBJ1-2	.
TGTGCCAGCTCACCCCAGGGTAATCAGCCCCAGCATTTT	CASSPQGNQPQHF	.	TRBV18	TRBJ1-5	.
TGTGCCAGCAGTTTGGACAGGGCAAGCAATCAGCCCCAGCATTTT	CASSLDRASNQPQHF	TRBD1	TRBV6-5	TRBJ1-5	once
TGTGCCAGCAGTGGGACTAGCGGGGGTGATACGCAGTATTTT	CASSGTSGGDTQYF	TRBD2	TRBV6-1	TRBJ2-3	once
TGTGCCAGCAGTCTCGGACAGTCTTATGGCTACACCTTC	CASSLGQSYGYTF	.	TRBV2	TRBJ1-2	.
TGTGCCAGCAGCTTAGGGGGGACAGGGGGCCGGATTGAAGCTTTCTTT	CASSLGGTGGRIEAFF	TRBD1	TRBV7-9	TRBJ1-1	.
TGTGCCAGCAGCTTAGTTGGCGGGGACCTCTACAATGAGCAGTTCTTC	CASSLVGGDLYNEQFF	.	TRBV7-8	TRBJ2-1	.
TGTGCCAGCAGTTTAGCCCAGGACACCTATGGCTACACCTTC	CASSLAQDTYGYTF	.	TRBV27	TRBJ1-2	.
TGTGCCAGTAGTAAGGAGGACAGGGGACGCGGCTACACCTTC	CASSKEDRGRGYTF	TRBD1	TRBV19	TRBJ1-2	.
TGTGCCAGCACCGAGAGGCCCAATGAGCAGTTCTTC	CASTERPNEQFF	.	TRBV6-1	TRBJ2-1	.
TGTGCCAGCTACTCGAGGATGGGAGAGACCCAGTACTTC	CASYSRMGETQYF	.	TRBV18	TRBJ2-5	once
TGTGCCAGCAGCTCCCAGACGGGACTAGCGGGAAATGAGCAGTTCTTC	CASSSQTGLAGNEQFF	TRBD2	TRBV11-2	TRBJ2-1	.
TGCGCCAGCAGCTTCCTATTCACAGGGAACACTGAAGCTTTCTTT	CASSFLFTGNTEAFF	.	TRBV5-1	TRBJ1-1	.
TGCGCCAGCAGCCACTTTAGCGATGATACGCAGTATTTT	CASSHFSDDTQYF	.	TRBV4-1	TRBJ2-3	few
TGTGCCAGCAGTTACTTTGGAGCAGCAACCTACGAGCAGTACTTC	CASSYFGAATYEQYF	.	TRBV6-5	TRBJ2-7	.